This T cell receptor beta chain was sequenced during a study of blood T cell repertoires in COVID-19. In the study overall: Collection of acute and convalescent COVID-19 samples took place in the United States, Italy and Spain.

This CDR3 region has 14 residues. CDR1 KGHDR and CDR2 SFDVKD come from the germline V gene. With 5 bases clipped from V and 6 bases from J, the junction kept 6 bases outside the gene matches. Authors' processing steps: How many nucleated cells were present was estimated from reference gene primer amplification. Assay: immunoSEQ multiplex PCR; the TCRdb copy retains only in-frame clones and omits some. The D gene and trimming were derived from the DNA, and the V and J assignments and clone size from that table. The repertoire holds about 90,000 clones, with around 85% as singletons. The sequence derives from a man between 50 and 59 years old with acute or convalescent COVID-19. Material for sequencing was peripheral blood. The rearrangement uses TRBV24-1 and TRBJ2-7; 10 bases fit TRBD2. Written as DNA, the CDR3 is TGTGCCACCAGTGGAGCGGGAGGGCCCGGCGAGCAGTACTTC. Its translation: CATSGAGGPGEQYF.